These 10 T cell receptor beta chains share one sample of origin, sequenced in a study of naive CD8 T cells in extremely preterm neonates. Extremely preterm births at roughly 22-28 weeks of gestation supplied the samples. General observations from the study: Preterm infants showed shorter CDR3s, fewer N additions and less trimming than older groups.

Profiling relied on immunoSEQ multiplex PCR, and the TCRdb table lists in-frame clones only, not all of them. The profile covers about 23,000 clones, with 70% to 90% appearing a single time and approximately 0.92% taken by the ten largest. Their antigens remain unidentified. Material for sequencing was naive CD8+ T cells from cord blood. The receptors here all came from a boy who was born preterm.

This clone was seen more than once but under ten times. V usage is TRBV5-1 and J usage is TRBJ1-2, with D possibly matching TRBD1 (6 bases). Trimming stripped 2 bases from V and 6 bases from J, with 11 bases between. The CDR3 is 13 amino acids. CDR1 is SGHRS and CDR2 is YFSETQ in the germline V gene. The CDR3 DNA is TGCGCCAGCAGCTTAGGGGGAGGCGATGGCTACACCTTC. This translates into CASSLGGGDGYTF.

The chain employs TRBV5-1 and TRBJ2-1; a weak D match, TRBD2 (6 bases). The V gene's germline CDR1 is SGHRS and CDR2 YFSETQ. CDR3 size: 14 residues. Trimming took 2 bases from V and 4 from J, leaving 10 bases between them. The CDR3 region is CASSFRLGYNEQFF. CDR3 nucleotides: TGCGCCAGCAGCTTCCGACTAGGATACAATGAGCAGTTCTTC. The complete variable domain, with remaining parts taken from reference TRBV5-1 and TRBJ2-1, reads KAGVTQTPRYLIKTRGQQVTLSCSPISGHRSVSWYQQTPGQGLQFLFEYFSETQRNKGNFPGRFSGRQFSNSRSEMNVSTLELGDSALYLCASSFRLGYNEQFFGPGTRLTVL.

V gene TRBV10-3 combines with J gene TRBJ1-5, with a weak D call TRBD1 (6 bases). The length of the CDR3 is 15 residues. Between the trimmed V and J ends, which lost 2 bases and 0 bases, there was a span of 8 bases. CDR1 and CDR2 from the germline V gene are ENHRY and SYGVKD. CDR3 in DNA: TGTGCCATCAGTGAGGACAGGTATAGCAATCAGCCCCAGCATTTT. It is translated as CAISEDRYSNQPQHF.

In the case of this clone: Compared with germline, one end of the junction differs, possibly owing to a read error. V gene TRBV20-1 combines with J gene TRBJ2-5; D uncertain. Per the germline V gene, CDR1 is DFQATT and CDR2 is SNEGSKA (reference sequence). The CDR3 runs 9 residues. CDR3 in amino acids: CSAGETQYF. The CDR3 nucleotides read TGCAGTGCTGGAGAGACCCAGTACTTC.

V and J are TRBV27 and TRBJ1-2, with TRBD1 matching 7 bases. Germline V gene sequence: CDR1 MNHEY, CDR2 SMNVEV (reference sequence). This CDR3 comprises 14 residues. V shed 4 bases, J shed 0 bases, and the junction held 2 bases outside the gene matches. For the CDR3, the DNA is TGTGCCAGCAGTTACAGGGGAACTAACTATGGCTACACCTTC. Its protein product is CASSYRGTNYGYTF.

This clone was detected once. This chain uses TRBV4-1 with TRBJ2-1; 8 bases line up with TRBD2. Germline V gives CDR1 MGHRA, CDR2 YSYEKL. Trimming removed 1 base from V and 2 bases from J; junction bases left unmatched: 1. The CDR3 length is 15 residues. CDR3 sequence reads: CASSQVAGTYNEQFF. The CDR3, as DNA: TGCGCCAGCAGCCAAGTAGCGGGGACCTACAATGAGCAGTTCTTC.

This chain uses TRBV5-1 with TRBJ1-1; 9 bases map to TRBD1. J was trimmed by 5 bases and V by 4 bases; bases with no gene match: 6. CDR3 length equals 14 residues. The germline gives CDR1 SGHRS, CDR2 YFSETQ. Here the CDR3 reads CASSAYRGLTEAFF. DNA of the CDR3: TGCGCCAGCAGCGCCTACAGGGGGCTTACTGAAGCTTTCTTT.

This sequence joins TRBV30 and TRBJ1-1; D remains unclear. This CDR3 is built from 15 residues. Looked up from germline, CDR1 is GTSNPN and CDR2 is SVGIG (reference sequence). Trimming shortened V by 0 bases and J by 1 base, and 12 bases separated the two germline ends. This CDR3 is CAWSVRTDGNTEAFF. In nucleotides, the CDR3 is TGTGCCTGGAGTGTCAGAACAGACGGGAACACTGAAGCTTTCTTT. The whole variable domain, filled in from reference TRBV30 and TRBJ1-1, reads SQTIHQWPATLVQPVGSPLSLECTVEGTSNPNLYWYRQAAGRGLQLLFYSVGIGQISSEVPQNLSASRPQDRQFILSSKKLLLSDSGFYLCAWSVRTDGNTEAFFGQGTRLTVV.

The chain combines TRBV6-5 with TRBJ2-5, with 14 bases that match TRBD2. V trimming: 2 bases; J trimming: 4 bases; junction bases outside the gene matches: 0. The CDR3 is 15 residues long. Germline loops: CDR1 MNHEY, CDR2 SVGAGI. The CDR3: CASSYGLAGGETQYF. CDR3 DNA: TGTGCCAGCAGTTACGGACTAGCGGGGGGAGAGACCCAGTACTTC.

As for this clone: This sample includes further DNA sequences coding for the same CDR3. This chain joins TRBV6-5 and TRBJ1-2; D remains ambiguous. From germline, CDR1 is MNHEY and CDR2 SVGAGI. The CDR3 length is 9 residues. V was cut by 6 bases and J by 4 bases, with 0 bases left in between. The CDR3 loop reads CASSYGYTF. The CDR3 nucleotides read TGTGCCAGCAGCTATGGCTACACCTTC.